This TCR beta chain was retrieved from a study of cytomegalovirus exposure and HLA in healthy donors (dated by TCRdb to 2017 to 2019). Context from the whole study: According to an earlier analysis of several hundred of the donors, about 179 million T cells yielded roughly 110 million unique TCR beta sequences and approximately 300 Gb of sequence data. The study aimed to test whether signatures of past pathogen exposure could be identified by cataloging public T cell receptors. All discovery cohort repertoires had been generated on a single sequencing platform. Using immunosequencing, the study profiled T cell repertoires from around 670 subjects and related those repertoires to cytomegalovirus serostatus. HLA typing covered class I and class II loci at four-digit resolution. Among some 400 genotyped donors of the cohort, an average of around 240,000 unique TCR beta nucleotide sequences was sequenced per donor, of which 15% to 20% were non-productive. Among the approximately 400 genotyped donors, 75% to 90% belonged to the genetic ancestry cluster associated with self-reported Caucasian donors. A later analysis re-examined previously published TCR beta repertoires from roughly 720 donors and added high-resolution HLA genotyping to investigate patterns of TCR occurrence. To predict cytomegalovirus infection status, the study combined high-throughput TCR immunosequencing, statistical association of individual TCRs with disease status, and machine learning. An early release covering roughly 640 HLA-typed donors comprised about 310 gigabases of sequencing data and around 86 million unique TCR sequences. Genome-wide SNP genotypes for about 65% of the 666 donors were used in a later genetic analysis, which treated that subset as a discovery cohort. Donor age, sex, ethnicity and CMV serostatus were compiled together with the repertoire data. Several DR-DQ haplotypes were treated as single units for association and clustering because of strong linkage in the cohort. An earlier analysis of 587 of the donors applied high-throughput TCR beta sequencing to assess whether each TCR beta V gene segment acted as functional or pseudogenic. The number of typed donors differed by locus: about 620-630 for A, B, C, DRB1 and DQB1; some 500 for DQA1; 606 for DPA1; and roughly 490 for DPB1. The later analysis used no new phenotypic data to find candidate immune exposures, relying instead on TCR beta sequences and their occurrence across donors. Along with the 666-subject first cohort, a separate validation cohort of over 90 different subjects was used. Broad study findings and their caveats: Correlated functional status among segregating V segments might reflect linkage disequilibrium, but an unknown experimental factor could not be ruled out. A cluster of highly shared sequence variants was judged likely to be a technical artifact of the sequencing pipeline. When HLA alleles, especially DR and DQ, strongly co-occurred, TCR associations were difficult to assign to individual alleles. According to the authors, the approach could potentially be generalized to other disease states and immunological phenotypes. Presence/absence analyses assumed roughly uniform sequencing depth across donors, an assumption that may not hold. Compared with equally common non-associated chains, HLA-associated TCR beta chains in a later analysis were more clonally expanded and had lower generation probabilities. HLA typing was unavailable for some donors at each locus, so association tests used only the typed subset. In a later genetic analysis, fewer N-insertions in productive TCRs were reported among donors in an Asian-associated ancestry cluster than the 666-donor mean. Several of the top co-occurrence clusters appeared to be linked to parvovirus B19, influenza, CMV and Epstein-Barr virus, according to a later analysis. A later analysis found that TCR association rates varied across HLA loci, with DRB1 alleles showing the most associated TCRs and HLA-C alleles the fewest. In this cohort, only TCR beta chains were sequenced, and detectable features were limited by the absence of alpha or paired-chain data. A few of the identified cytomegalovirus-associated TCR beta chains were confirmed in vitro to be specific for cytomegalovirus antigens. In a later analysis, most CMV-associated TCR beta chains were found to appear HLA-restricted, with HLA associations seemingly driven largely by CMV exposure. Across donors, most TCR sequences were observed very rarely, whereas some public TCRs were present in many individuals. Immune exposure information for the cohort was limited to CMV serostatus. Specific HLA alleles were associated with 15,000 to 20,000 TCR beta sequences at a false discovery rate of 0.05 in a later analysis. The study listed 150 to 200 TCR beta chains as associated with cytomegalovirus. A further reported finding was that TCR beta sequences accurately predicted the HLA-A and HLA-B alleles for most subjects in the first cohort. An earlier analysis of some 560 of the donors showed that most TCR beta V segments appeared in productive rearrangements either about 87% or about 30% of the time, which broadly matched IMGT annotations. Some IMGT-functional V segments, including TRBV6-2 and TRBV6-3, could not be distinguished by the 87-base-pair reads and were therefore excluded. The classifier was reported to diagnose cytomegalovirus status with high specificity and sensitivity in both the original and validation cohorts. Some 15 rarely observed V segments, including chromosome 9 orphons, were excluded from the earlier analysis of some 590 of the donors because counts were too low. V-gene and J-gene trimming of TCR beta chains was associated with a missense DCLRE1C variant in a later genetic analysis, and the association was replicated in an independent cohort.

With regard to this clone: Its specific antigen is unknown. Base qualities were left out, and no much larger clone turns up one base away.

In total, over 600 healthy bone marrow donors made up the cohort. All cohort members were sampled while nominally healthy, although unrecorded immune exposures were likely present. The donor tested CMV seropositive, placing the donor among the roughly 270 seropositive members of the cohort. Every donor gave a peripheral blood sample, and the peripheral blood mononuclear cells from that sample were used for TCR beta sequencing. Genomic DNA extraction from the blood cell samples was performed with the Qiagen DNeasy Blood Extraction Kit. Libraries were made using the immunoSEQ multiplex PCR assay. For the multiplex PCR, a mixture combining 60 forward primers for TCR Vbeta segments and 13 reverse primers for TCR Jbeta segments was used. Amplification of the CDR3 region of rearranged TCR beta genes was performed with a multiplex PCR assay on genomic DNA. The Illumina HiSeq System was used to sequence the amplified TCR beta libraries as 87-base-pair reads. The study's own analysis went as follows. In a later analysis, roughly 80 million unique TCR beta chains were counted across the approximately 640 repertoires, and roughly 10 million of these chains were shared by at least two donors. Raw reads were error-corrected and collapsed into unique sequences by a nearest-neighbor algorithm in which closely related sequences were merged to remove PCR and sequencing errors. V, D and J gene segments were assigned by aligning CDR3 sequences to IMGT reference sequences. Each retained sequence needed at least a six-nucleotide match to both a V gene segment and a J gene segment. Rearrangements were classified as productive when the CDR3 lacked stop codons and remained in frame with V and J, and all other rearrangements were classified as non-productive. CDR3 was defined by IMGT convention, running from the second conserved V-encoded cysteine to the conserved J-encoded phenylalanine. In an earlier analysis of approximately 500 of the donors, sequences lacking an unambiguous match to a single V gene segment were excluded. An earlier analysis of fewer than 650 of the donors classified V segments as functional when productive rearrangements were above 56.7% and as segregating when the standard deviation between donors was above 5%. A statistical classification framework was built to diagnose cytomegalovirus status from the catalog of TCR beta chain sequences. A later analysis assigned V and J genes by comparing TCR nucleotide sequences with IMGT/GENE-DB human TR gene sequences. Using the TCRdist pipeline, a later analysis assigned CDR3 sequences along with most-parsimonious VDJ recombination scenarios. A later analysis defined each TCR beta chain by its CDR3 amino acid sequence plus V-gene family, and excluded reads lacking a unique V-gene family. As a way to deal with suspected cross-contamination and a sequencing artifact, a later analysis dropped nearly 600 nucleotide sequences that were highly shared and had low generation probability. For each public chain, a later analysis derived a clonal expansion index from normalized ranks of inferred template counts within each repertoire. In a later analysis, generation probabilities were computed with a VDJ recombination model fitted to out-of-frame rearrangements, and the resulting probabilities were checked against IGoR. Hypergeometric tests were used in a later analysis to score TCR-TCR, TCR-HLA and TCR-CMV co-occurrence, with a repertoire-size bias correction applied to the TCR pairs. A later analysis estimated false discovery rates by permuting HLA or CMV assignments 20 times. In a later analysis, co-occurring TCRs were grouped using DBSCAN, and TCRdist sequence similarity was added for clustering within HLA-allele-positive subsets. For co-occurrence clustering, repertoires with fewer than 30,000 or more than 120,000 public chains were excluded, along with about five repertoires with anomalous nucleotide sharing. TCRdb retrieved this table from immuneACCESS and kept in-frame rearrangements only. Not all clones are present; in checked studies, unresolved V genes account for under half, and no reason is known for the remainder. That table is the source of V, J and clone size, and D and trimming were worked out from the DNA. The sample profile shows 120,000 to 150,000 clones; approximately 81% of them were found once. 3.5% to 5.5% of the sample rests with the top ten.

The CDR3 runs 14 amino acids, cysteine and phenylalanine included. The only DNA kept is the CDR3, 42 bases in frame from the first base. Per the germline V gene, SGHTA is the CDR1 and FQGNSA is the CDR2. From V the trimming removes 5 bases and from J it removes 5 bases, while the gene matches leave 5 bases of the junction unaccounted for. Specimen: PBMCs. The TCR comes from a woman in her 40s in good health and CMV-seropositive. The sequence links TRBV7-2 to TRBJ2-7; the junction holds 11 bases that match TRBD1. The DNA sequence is TGTGCCAGCAGCCGGGACAGGGGGAAGGACGAGCAGTACTTC. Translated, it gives CASSRDRGKDEQYF. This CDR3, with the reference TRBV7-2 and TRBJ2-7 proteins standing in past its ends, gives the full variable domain GAGVSQSPSNKVTEKGKDVELRCDPISGHTALYWYRQSLGQGLEFLIYFQGNSAPDKSGLPSDRFSAERTGGSVSTLTIQRTQQEDSAVYLCASSRDRGKDEQYFGPGTRLTVT.